The 21 T cell receptor beta chains below were found in one sample sequenced in a study of blood T cells in healthy people across ages. A J-beta primer mix and a sample-barcoded 5' primer were used in a second PCR of roughly 7 to 12 cycles. One entry per CDR3 protein results from TCRdb running MiXCR on the 5' RACE reads. The sample shows some 1,800,000 distinct CDR3 sequences, more than 35% of them seen only once. The sequencing input was blood. These receptors were obtained from a human donor in good health.

The rearrangement joins TRBV9 to TRBJ2-3, with TRBD2 identical over 10 bases. The CDR3 has 15 residues. Germline V gene data show CDR1 as SGDLS and CDR2 as YYNGEE. J gave up 2 bases and V 1 base, and 1 base lay outside the gene matches. The CDR3 is CASSVTSGATDTQYF. CDR3 coding DNA: TGTGCCAGCAGCGTAACTAGCGGGGCCACAGATACGCAGTATTTT.

The J gene is TRBJ2-7, the V gene TRBV28, with 10 positions matching TRBD1. Germline V gene data show CDR1 as MDHEN and CDR2 as SYDVKM. This CDR3 spans 16 amino acids. Trimming at V came to 6 bases and at J to 2 bases, leaving 10 bases not matched to a gene. DNA of the CDR3: TGTGCCAGCAGCCACAGGACCGGGACAGGGGCCTACGAGCAGTACTTC. This gives the protein CASSHRTGTGAYEQYF.

For the CDR3, the DNA is TGTGCCAGCAGCAAAGTAAAGGGACAGTCCTACGAGCAGTACTTC. This gives the protein CASSKVKGQSYEQYF. J is TRBJ2-7 and V is TRBV21-1; TRBD1 is taken as the D call from the table, unchecked against the DNA. TRBV21-1 is classified as a pseudogene. The CDR3 sequence is 15 residues long.

CDR3 nucleotide sequence: TGTGCCAGCAGCTTATATTTAGATTTCGGGGAGCTGTTTTTT. Amino acid sequence: CASSLYLDFGELFF. The rearrangement uses TRBV7-3 and TRBJ2-2; D call uncertain. This CDR3 contains 14 residues. Germline CDR1 reads SGHTA; CDR2 reads FQGTGA. The V end was cut by 2 bases, the J end by 7 bases, with 11 bases between.

This chain joins TRBV28 and TRBJ2-3; D gene unclear. Trimming left V 8 bases short and J 4 bases short, with 10 bases between. Germline lookup yields CDR1 MDHEN and CDR2 SYDVKM. The CDR3 has 12 amino acids. DNA of the CDR3: TGTGCCAGCGGGTACTGGGCAGATACGCAGTATTTT. It codes for CASGYWADTQYF. The variable domain in full, completed from reference TRBV28 and TRBJ2-3, reads DVKVTQSSRYLVKRTGEKVFLECVQDMDHENMFWYRQDPGLGLRLIYFSYDVKMKEKGDIPEGYSVSREKKERFSLILESASTNQTSMYLCASGYWADTQYFGPGTRLTVL.

This clonotype was seen a single time. The V call is TRBV10-3, the J call TRBJ2-3; the match to TRBD2 covers 10 bases. The CDR3 consists of 14 residues. Unmatched junction bases numbered 6, after V lost 8 bases and J lost 4 bases. Germline values: CDR1 ENHRY, CDR2 SYGVKD. For the CDR3, the DNA is TGTGCCATCTCCTCGGGACTAGCGTCAGATACGCAGTATTTT. Its protein product is CAISSGLASDTQYF.

Note on this clonotype: One end of the junction fails to match germline, which may point to a read error. The V gene is TRBV18, the J gene TRBJ1-4; D call uncertain. The CDR3 length is 15 residues. CDR1 is KGHSH and CDR2 is LQKENI in the germline V gene. CDR3 amino acids: CASPPMDHGNEKLFF. The CDR3, as DNA: TGTGCCAGCCCACCAATGGACCATGGGAATGAAAAACTGTTTTTT. The full variable domain, its missing parts supplied by reference TRBV18 and TRBJ1-4, is NAGVMQNPRHLVRRRGQEARLRCSPMKGHSHVYWYRQLPEEGLKFMVYLQKENIIDESGMPKERFSAEFPKEGPSILRIQQVVRGDSAAYFCASPPMDHGNEKLFFGSGTQLSVL.

This clonotype showed up just a few times. V and J are TRBV6-5 and TRBJ1-1; TRBD1 might be the D (5 bases). The CDR3 spans 16 residues. V gave up 2 bases and J gave up 8 bases, with 21 bases separating them. CDR1 and CDR2 (germline): MNHEY, SVGAGI. The CDR3 region has the DNA TGTGCCAGCAGTTACGGCCCGGGACGGGGAAAAAGAGAAGCTTTCTTT. It translates to CASSYGPGRGKREAFF.

The gene calls are TRBV6-6 and TRBJ2-1; perhaps TRBD2 as D (6 bases). V was clipped by 6 bases and J by 5 bases, with 14 bases between them. Germline V gives CDR1 MNHNY, CDR2 SVGAGI (reference sequence). The CDR3 has 14 residues. CDR3 residues: CASRAEGWNNEQFF. The CDR3 bases are TGTGCCAGCAGGGCGGAGGGATGGAACAATGAGCAGTTCTTC.

The rearrangement joins TRBV6-5 to TRBJ2-3; TRBD1 might be the D (6 bases). Trimming removed 0 bases at V and 2 bases at J, with 18 bases between. This CDR3 region has 18 residues. CDR1 and CDR2 (germline): MNHEY, SVGAGI. The CDR3 here is CASSYSTSLTGNTDTQYF. In DNA form, the CDR3 reads TGTGCCAGCAGTTACTCCACATCCCTGACAGGAAACACAGATACGCAGTATTTT.

This rearrangement joins TRBV4-3 to TRBJ2-2; TRBD1 aligns across 7 bases. V was clipped by 0 bases and J by 5 bases; unmatched bases: 9. Germline CDR1 and CDR2: LGHNA and YSLEER. The CDR3 spans 17 residues. The chain's CDR3 is CASSQEVYRGWTGELFF. The CDR3 nucleotides are TGCGCCAGCAGCCAAGAAGTCTACAGGGGTTGGACCGGGGAGCTGTTTTTT.

This clonotype has ten or more counts. V is TRBV29-1 and J is TRBJ1-2; no clear D gene. From germline, CDR1 is SQVTM and CDR2 ANQGSEA. Trimming removed 5 bases at V and 3 bases at J, with 10 bases between. The CDR3 totals 12 residues. DNA for the CDR3: TGCAGCGTTCATGGCCTATACTATGGCTACACCTTC. This gives the protein CSVHGLYYGYTF.

The sample holds a few counts of this clonotype. The gene calls are TRBV7-8 and TRBJ1-5; D is possibly TRBD1 (5 bases). The V end lost 4 bases, the J end lost 3 bases, and 16 bases lay between the germline ends. The CDR3 spans 16 residues. Germline V gene data show CDR1 as SGHVS and CDR2 as FQNEAQ. CDR3 sequence: CASSSIAQGLNQPQHF. Here the CDR3 DNA reads TGTGCCAGCAGCTCAATAGCCCAGGGCCTCAATCAGCCCCAGCATTTT.

This chain connects TRBV7-2 to TRBJ2-4; 7 nucleotides agree with TRBD1. The CDR3 runs to 12 residues. Per the germline V gene, CDR1 is SGHTA and CDR2 is FQGNSA. V lost 3 bases and J lost 15; bases outside the gene matches: 8. This CDR3 reads CASSFRQGLRYF. In DNA form, the CDR3 reads TGTGCCAGCAGCTTTCGACAGGGCTTACGGTACTTC.

This clonotype was counted a few times. The chain recombines TRBV12-5 with TRBJ1-6; D ambiguous. V dropped 5 bases and J dropped 10 bases, with 12 bases sitting between them. Germline V gene data show CDR1 as LGHNT and CDR2 as FRNRAP. This CDR3 has 13 amino acids. The CDR3 DNA is TGTGCTAGTGGTCAACGTAGCGTGTCACCCCTCCACTTT. This gives the protein CASGQRSVSPLHF.

The V gene is TRBV29-1, the J gene TRBJ2-3; TRBD2 agrees at 11 bases. Germline loops: CDR1 SQVTM, CDR2 ANQGSEA. The CDR3 loop spans 15 amino acids. The chain's CDR3 is CGGTVAGGPGDTQYF. The CDR3 DNA sequence: TGCGGCGGTACCGTAGCGGGGGGGCCAGGGGATACGCAGTATTTT.

This clonotype was counted many times. This chain links TRBV12-3 or TRBV12-4 with TRBJ1-2; D is uncertain. The CDR3 has 13 amino acids. Trimming pared 1 base from V and 3 bases from J, leaving 6 bases between. CDR3: CASSLGEYYGYTF. The DNA of the CDR3 is TGTGCCAGCAGTTTAGGGGAATACTATGGCTACACCTTC.

The chain recombines TRBV29-1 with TRBJ2-5, with a possible D match to TRBD2 (5 bases). With 0 bases removed from V and 5 bases from J, the gap between germline ends came to 13 bases. The CDR3 totals 14 residues. Germline CDR1 reads SQVTM; CDR2 reads ANQGSEA. DNA for the CDR3: TGCAGCGTTGAAGATCGGGGTTTCGGGGAGACCCAGTACTTC. Translating it yields CSVEDRGFGETQYF.

There are a few counts of this clonotype. The CDR3 coding sequence is TGTGCCAGCAGTCCCCTCCGGGCGGATGGCTACACCTTC. This sequence encodes CASSPLRADGYTF. The chain joins TRBV12-3 or TRBV12-4 to TRBJ1-2, with D unclear. The CDR3 sequence is 13 residues long. The V gene lost 5 bases and the J gene lost 6 bases, with 13 bases spanning the gap.

This clonotype has ten or more counts. In DNA form, the CDR3 reads TGTGCCAGCAGCTTCGTGGTGTCCGGGGAGCTGTTTTTT. This translates into CASSFVVSGELFF. V and J are TRBV7-9 and TRBJ2-2; no clear D gene. Trimming stripped 3 bases from V and 6 bases from J, with 8 bases between. CDR3 size: 13 residues. Germline V gives CDR1 SEHNR, CDR2 FQNEAQ (reference sequence). Full variable domain (remainder filled in from reference TRBV7-9 and TRBJ2-2): DTGVSQNPRHKITKRGQNVTFRCDPISEHNRLYWYRQTLGQGPEFLTYFQNEAQLEKSRLLSDRFSAERPKGSFSTLEIQRTEQGDSAMYLCASSFVVSGELFFGEGSRLTVL.

V gene TRBV28 combines with J gene TRBJ1-5; D remains ambiguous. Germline loops: CDR1 MDHEN, CDR2 SYDVKM. This CDR3 has 11 residues. V was cut by 8 bases and J by 5 bases, with 7 bases left in between. In DNA, the CDR3 is TGTGCCAGCCAAATGGATCAGCCCCAGCATTTT. It yields the protein CASQMDQPQHF.